The 22 T cell receptor beta chains in this list originate from one sample, sequenced in a study of blood T cell repertoires in COVID-19. Only in-frame clones appear in the TCRdb table, and some are missing; sequencing was by immunoSEQ multiplex PCR. The sample gives fewer than 130,000 clones, roughly 71% of which show up once; about 5.9% is in the top ten. The sequencing sample was made of peripheral blood. The receptors come from a man older than 75 with acute or convalescent COVID-19.

This rearrangement joins TRBV7-8 to TRBJ2-5; a weak D match, TRBD2 (5 bases). CDR3 length: 15 residues. Germline V lookup: CDR1 SGHVS, CDR2 FQNEAQ. Deletions cut 4 bases from V and 5 bases from J, with 17 bases between. Here the CDR3 reads CASSSWLAGGETQYF. In DNA, the CDR3 is TGTGCCAGCAGCTCGTGGCTCGCGGGTGGCGAGACCCAGTACTTC.

There are a few counts of this clone. The chain uses TRBV11-2 and TRBJ2-1; D remains ambiguous. CDR3 length equals 11 residues. With 4 bases removed from V and 7 bases from J, the gap between germline ends came to 5 bases. Looked up from germline, CDR1 is SGHAT and CDR2 is FQNNGV. CDR3 amino acids: CASSSFNEQFF. The CDR3 DNA is TGTGCCAGCAGCTCATTTAATGAGCAGTTCTTC.

The chain uses TRBV2 and TRBJ2-7; TRBD2 matches at 9 bases. CDR1 is SNHLY and CDR2 is FYNNEI in the germline V gene. The CDR3 has 13 amino acids. V trimming: 7 bases; J trimming: 3 bases; junction bases outside the gene matches: 4. The CDR3 coding sequence is TGTGCCAGCAACCAACTAGCGGGCTACGAGCAGTACTTC. Its translation: CASNQLAGYEQYF.

The V and J genes are TRBV19 and TRBJ1-5, with 7 bases aligning to TRBD1. Trimming took 6 bases from V and 7 from J; bases not matched to a gene: 6. The CDR3 is 13 residues long. Germline V lookup: CDR1 LNHDA, CDR2 SQIVND (reference sequence). This CDR3 is CASSGTDRQPQHF. The CDR3 DNA reads as TGTGCCAGTAGCGGGACAGACCGCCAGCCCCAGCATTTT.

There are a few counts of this clone. The chain employs TRBV9 and TRBJ1-6, with a weak D call TRBD1 (6 bases). The V gene's germline CDR1 is SGDLS and CDR2 YYNGEE. V gave up 5 bases and J gave up 5 bases, with 8 bases separating them. The CDR3 covers 13 residues. The CDR3 nucleotides read TGTGCCAGCAGTAACAGGGATAATTCACCCCTCCACTTT. It yields the protein CASSNRDNSPLHF.

This clone turned up a few times. The chain couples TRBV7-9 to TRBJ1-2; D call uncertain. The CDR3 runs to 12 residues. V was shortened by 5 bases and J by 5 bases, with 9 bases between the two germline ends. Germline V gene lookup returns CDR1 SEHNR and CDR2 FQNEAQ (reference sequence). The chain's CDR3 is CASSLGLYGYTF. CDR3 DNA sequence: TGTGCCAGCAGCCTAGGACTGTATGGCTACACCTTC.

The rearrangement links TRBV28 to TRBJ2-5; 11 bases align to TRBD1. The germline gives CDR1 MDHEN, CDR2 SYDVKM. Unmatched junction bases numbered 4, after V lost 6 bases and J lost 4 bases. The CDR3 is made up of 14 amino acids. The CDR3 sequence: CASRLGQGGETQYF. The CDR3 DNA reads TGTGCCAGCAGATTGGGACAGGGGGGAGAGACCCAGTACTTC.

The V and J genes are TRBV7-2 and TRBJ2-3; 12 nucleotides agree with TRBD1. The ends lost 3 bases at V and 7 bases at J; junction bases unmatched: 11. Per the germline V gene, CDR1 is SGHTA and CDR2 is FQGNSA. The CDR3 covers 17 residues. CDR3 coding DNA: TGTGCCAGCAGCTTCCCACGGGACGGGACAGGGGGCTATACGCAGTATTTT. It translates to CASSFPRDGTGGYTQYF.

In this sample, this clone turned up many times. The chain is built from TRBV18 and TRBJ2-7, with D perhaps matching TRBD1 (5 bases). Trimming removed 4 bases at V and 0 bases at J, with 10 bases between. CDR3 length: 14 residues. Germline V gene sequence: CDR1 KGHSH, CDR2 LQKENI. Written as DNA, the CDR3 is TGTGCCAGCTCACTAACGACAGACTCCTACGAGCAGTACTTC. This codes for CASSLTTDSYEQYF.

This clone has at least ten counts. This sequence joins TRBV19 and TRBJ2-3, with 9 bases that match TRBD1. Per germline, CDR1 LNHDA and CDR2 SQIVND (reference sequence). The CDR3 has 15 residues. Germline trimming cut 4 bases from V and 5 bases from J; bases unmatched to any gene: 7. The CDR3 DNA follows: TGTGCCAGTAGTACAACAGGGGGCTCGCGAGATACGCAGTATTTT. This translates into CASSTTGGSRDTQYF.

This clone has only a few counts. This chain connects TRBV19 to TRBJ1-4; D call uncertain. The CDR3 spans 15 residues. With 3 bases removed from V and 0 bases from J, the gap between germline ends came to 8 bases. Germline V CDR1 and CDR2: LNHDA, SQIVND (reference sequence). The CDR3 region is CASSISVATNEKLFF. Here the CDR3 DNA reads TGTGCCAGTAGTATTTCGGTCGCAACTAATGAAAAACTGTTTTTT.

The CDR3 reads CASSYSLAGGVYEQYF. The DNA for the CDR3 is TGTGCCAGCAGTTACTCACTAGCGGGAGGTGTATACGAGCAGTACTTC. The chain couples TRBV6-5 to TRBJ2-7, with 12 bases aligning to TRBD2. This CDR3 is 16 amino acids long. With 0 bases clipped from V and 4 bases from J, the junction kept 4 bases outside the gene matches. Germline assignment: CDR1 MNHEY and CDR2 SVGAGI.

V gene TRBV5-1 combines with J gene TRBJ2-2; D is possibly TRBD2 (7 bases). The CDR3 is made up of 15 amino acids. The germline V gene encodes CDR1 SGHRS and CDR2 YFSETQ. Deletions cut 2 bases from V and 5 bases from J, with 13 bases between. The CDR3 region is CASSLGGVRTGELFF. CDR3 nucleotides: TGCGCCAGCAGCTTAGGGGGGGTACGGACCGGGGAGCTGTTTTTT. The complete variable domain, with remaining parts taken from reference TRBV5-1 and TRBJ2-2, reads KAGVTQTPRYLIKTRGQQVTLSCSPISGHRSVSWYQQTPGQGLQFLFEYFSETQRNKGNFPGRFSGRQFSNSRSEMNVSTLELGDSALYLCASSLGGVRTGELFFGEGSRLTVL.

This clone was seen once. The chain has TRBV11-2 and TRBJ2-1; the D gene is possibly TRBD2 (6 bases). Germline V gives CDR1 SGHAT, CDR2 FQNNGV. V shed 1 base and J shed 9 bases, with 16 bases lying between them. This CDR3 is 15 amino acids long. CDR3 DNA sequence: TGTGCCAGCAGCTTAGTGGGGGGACGTTTGATTGAGCAGTTCTTC. This codes for CASSLVGGRLIEQFF.

The chain employs TRBV6-5 and TRBJ2-5; possibly TRBD1 for D (5 bases). Germline assignment: CDR1 MNHEY and CDR2 SVGAGI. Trimming removed 6 bases at V and 5 bases at J, with 13 bases between. The CDR3 loop spans 13 amino acids. The CDR3: CASSPPGLETQYF. In DNA form, the CDR3 reads TGTGCCAGCAGCCCCCCAGGGCTTGAGACCCAGTACTTC.

The chain recombines TRBV29-1 with TRBJ2-1; 8 bases line up with TRBD2. The germline CDR1 and CDR2 sequences are SQVTM and ANQGSEA. V lost 7 bases and J lost 3; bases outside the gene matches: 8. The CDR3 covers 14 residues. CDR3 loop: CSGKTSGDYNEQFF. CDR3 in DNA: TGCAGCGGCAAAACTAGCGGAGACTACAATGAGCAGTTCTTC.

This sequence joins TRBV6-2 or TRBV6-3 and TRBJ2-3; TRBD2 is a possible D gene (5 bases). The CDR3 has 12 amino acids. Trimming removed 2 bases at V and 11 bases at J, with 11 bases between. Germline V gene data show CDR1 as MNHEY and CDR2 as SVGEGT. This CDR3 reads CASSYPGVGQYF. The DNA for the CDR3 is TGTGCCAGCAGTTACCCCGGGGTAGGGCAGTATTTT.

This chain joins TRBV6-2 or TRBV6-3 and TRBJ2-5; 10 positions match TRBD2. Germline CDR1 MNHEY, CDR2 SVGEGT. Losses at the gene ends were 5 bases for V and 2 bases for J; bases not matched to a gene: 5. The CDR3 is 15 residues long. The CDR3 region is CASSIGSGRQETQYF. The CDR3 region has the DNA TGTGCCAGCAGTATCGGTAGCGGGAGGCAAGAGACCCAGTACTTC.

CDR3 DNA sequence: TGTGCCAGCAGCCCGGGACAGGGGAGCTCCTACGAGCAGTACTTC. This encodes CASSPGQGSSYEQYF. J is TRBJ2-7 and V is TRBV5-6; 10 bases map to TRBD1. Germline-derived CDR1 and CDR2 are SGHDT and YYEEEE. The CDR3 runs 15 residues. Trimming took 4 bases from V and 0 from J; bases not matched to a gene: 4.

This sequence joins TRBV18 and TRBJ1-5; no clear D gene. Trimming pared 3 bases from V and 7 bases from J, leaving 10 bases between. The germline V gene has CDR1 KGHSH and CDR2 LQKENI. This CDR3 region has 13 residues. The CDR3 sequence is CASSPVEGQPQHF. The CDR3 DNA sequence: TGTGCCAGCTCACCGGTCGAGGGACAGCCCCAGCATTTT.

The gene calls are TRBV6-1 and TRBJ2-7, with D tentatively TRBD2 (6 bases). This CDR3 region has 15 residues. Trimming took off 3 bases at V and 2 bases at J, with 14 bases between the two ends. Germline V gene lookup returns CDR1 MNHNS and CDR2 SASEGT. The CDR3 bases are TGTGCCAGCAGTGACCGATCGGGGGACCCCTACGAGCAGTACTTC. Residues: CASSDRSGDPYEQYF.

J is TRBJ2-7 and V is TRBV5-1; 10 bases map to TRBD1. This CDR3 has 15 amino acids. The V gene's germline CDR1 is SGHRS and CDR2 YFSETQ. The J segment lost 2 bases and the V segment lost 2 bases, leaving 4 bases of the junction unmatched. The CDR3 loop is CASSFRDRGAYEQYF. The CDR3 nucleotides read TGCGCCAGCAGCTTCCGGGACAGGGGTGCCTACGAGCAGTACTTC.